This TCR gamma chain emerged from a study of γδ T cells in repeated Plasmodium falciparum infection. Turning to the study itself: Malian children with intense seasonal malaria exposure were compared with matched Australian children.

The CDR3 has 14 amino acids. V lost 2 bases and J lost 1; bases outside the gene matches: 5. CDR1 EGSNGY and CDR2 YDSYNSKV come from the germline V gene. Flow sorting of PBMC yielded separate Vgamma9/Vdelta2+ and Vdelta2-negative gammadelta T cell populations for bulk repertoire analysis. TCRdb reprocessed the multiplex PCR reads using CATT. Among around 24,000 gamma-chain clones listed, under 3% were seen once. This clone was counted at least ten times. Other DNA sequences of this sample code for an identical CDR3. The sample comprised gamma-delta T cells from blood. This sequence originates from a pool of human donors (malaria-infected and uninfected, not separated). The chain couples TRGV2 to TRGJ1 or TRGJ2. In nucleotides, the CDR3 is TGTGCCACCTGGGACGAAACCAATTATTATAAGAAACTCTTT. As protein: CATWDETNYYKKLF.